This TCR beta chain stems from a study of blood T cell repertoires in COVID-19. About the research overall: The study drew acute and convalescent COVID-19 samples from the United States, Italy and Spain. T cells, B-cell-depleted T cells, or PBMCs provided the cDNA or gDNA that served as material.

Germline-derived CDR1 and CDR2 are SEHNR and FQNEAQ (reference sequence). The junction had 9 bases not matched to a gene; V was cut back by 0 bases and J by 5 bases. The CDR3 has 16 amino acids. Libraries were prepared by immunoSEQ multiplex PCR; TCRdb keeps only in-frame clonotypes and omits some of them. Seen here are around 470,000 clones, 90% observed once, and the top ten hold 0.6%. This TCR was sampled from a man between 18 and 35 years old who had recovered from COVID-19. The V gene is TRBV7-9, the J gene TRBJ1-1; 7 bases are shared with TRBD1. Sample: PBMCs or T cells enriched from blood (not recorded which). CDR3 sequence: CASSLAGNRGGTEAFF. CDR3 sequence (DNA): TGTGCCAGCAGCTTAGCCGGAAACAGGGGTGGGACTGAAGCTTTCTTT.